Below, 2 T cell receptor beta chains from the same sample are listed, as sequenced in a study of cytomegalovirus exposure and HLA in healthy donors. The PCR used 60 Vbeta and 13 Jbeta primers. Profiled with immunoSEQ multiplex PCR; TCRdb holds only in-frame clones, not every one. The data show around 150,000 clones, 75% to 80% seen once. Sequenced material: PBMCs. The receptors were gathered from a woman aged 45-59 years in good health and CMV-seropositive.

CDR3 coding DNA: TGTGCCAGCAGTGAGGGCCTTTATGAGCAGTTCTTC. This codes for CASSEGLYEQFF. The chain recombines TRBV28 with TRBJ2-1; the D gene is possibly TRBD2 (5 bases). Trimming cost V 5 bases and J 8 bases, with 10 bases left between them. The CDR3 consists of 12 residues. Germline V lookup: CDR1 MDHEN, CDR2 SYDVKM.

V is TRBV6-5 and J is TRBJ1-1, with a possible D match to TRBD1 (5 bases). The CDR3 runs 13 residues. Between the trimmed V and J ends, which lost 0 bases and 6 bases, there was a span of 8 bases. The V gene's germline CDR1 is MNHEY and CDR2 SVGAGI. CDR3 amino acids: CASSYSGLPEAFF. CDR3 sequence (DNA): TGTGCCAGCAGTTACTCGGGGCTCCCTGAAGCTTTCTTT.